These T cell receptor beta chains were read from a single sample in a study of T cells in Graves' hyperthyroidism and ophthalmopathy. TCRdb reprocessed the multiplex PCR reads via MiXCR and lists one record per CDR3 protein. The sample gives around 430,000 distinct CDR3 sequences, about 16% of which show up once; roughly 33% is in the top ten. The sequenced sample consisted of blood. All receptors come from a woman aged 25 to 39 with Graves' hyperthyroidism. Both conserved end residues are part of each CDR3. A D gene is named only where the DNA matches it firmly. Not every row has a clone size; where given, it reads once, few, many or a size class.

clone_size: many
d_call: -
v_call: TRBV7-6
j_call: TRBJ2-7
cdr3_nt: TGTGCCAGCAGCTTAGTGGCGGAAAGCTACGAGCAGTACTTC
cdr3_aa: CASSLVAESYEQYF

clone_size: few
d_call: -
v_call: TRBV28
j_call: TRBJ1-6
cdr3_nt: TGTGCCAGCAGAACCGGGATGGATACTGTCCTCCACTTT
cdr3_aa: CASRTGMDTVLHF

clone_size: many
d_call: TRBD1
v_call: TRBV28
j_call: TRBJ1-2
cdr3_nt: TGTGCCAGCATTACCGGGACAGTCAACTATGGCTACACCTTC
cdr3_aa: CASITGTVNYGYTF

clone_size: few
d_call: -
v_call: TRBV4-2
j_call: TRBJ1-5
cdr3_nt: TGTGCCAGCAGCCAAGTTCGGGGGGCCCCCAATCAGCCCCAGCATTTT
cdr3_aa: CASSQVRGAPNQPQHF

clone_size: -
d_call: -
v_call: TRBV28
j_call: TRBJ1-5
cdr3_nt: TGTGCCAGCAGTTTGGAACGTCTGGGCAATCAGCCCCAGCATTTT
cdr3_aa: CASSLERLGNQPQHF

clone_size: -
d_call: -
v_call: TRBV9
j_call: TRBJ2-1
cdr3_nt: TGTGCCAGCAGCGTATTGGATAGCGGAGTGAGGAATGAGCAGTTCTTC
cdr3_aa: CASSVLDSGVRNEQFF

clone_size: -
d_call: -
v_call: TRBV29-1
j_call: TRBJ2-1
cdr3_nt: TGCAGCGTGAGGGAAGGGGAGCAGTTCTTC
cdr3_aa: CSVREGEQFF

clone_size: many
d_call: TRBD1
v_call: TRBV28
j_call: TRBJ1-1
cdr3_nt: TGTGCCAGCAGTTTGTACTGGACAGGCCGGACTGAAGCTTTCTTT
cdr3_aa: CASSLYWTGRTEAFF

clone_size: few
d_call: -
v_call: TRBV29-1
j_call: TRBJ2-4
cdr3_nt: TGCAGCGTTGAAGACCGGGCTCCGAACGCCAAAAACATTCAGTACTTC
cdr3_aa: CSVEDRAPNAKNIQYF

clone_size: many
d_call: -
v_call: TRBV3-1
j_call: TRBJ1-1
cdr3_nt: TGTGCCAGCAGCCAAGGGGTAACAGCGGGAAGTTCTGAAGCTTTCTTT
cdr3_aa: CASSQGVTAGSSEAFF

clone_size: many
d_call: -
v_call: TRBV12-3/TRBV12-4
j_call: TRBJ1-6
cdr3_nt: TGTGCCAGCAGGGGGGATACTTATAATTCACCCCTCCACTTT
cdr3_aa: CASRGDTYNSPLHF

clone_size: few
d_call: -
v_call: TRBV6-1
j_call: TRBJ1-1
cdr3_nt: TGTGCCAGCATTACGCAATTCGCTTTCTTT
cdr3_aa: CASITQFAFF

clone_size: few
d_call: -
v_call: TRBV6-6
j_call: TRBJ1-5
cdr3_nt: TGTGCCAGCAGTTACGGGGGCCCCAATCAGCCCCAGCATTTT
cdr3_aa: CASSYGGPNQPQHF

clone_size: many
d_call: -
v_call: TRBV20-1
j_call: TRBJ2-1
cdr3_nt: TGCAGTGCCAACCTTCAACTTAGCAATGAGCAGTTCTTC
cdr3_aa: CSANLQLSNEQFF

clone_size: -
d_call: TRBD1
v_call: TRBV20-1
j_call: TRBJ1-5
cdr3_nt: TGCAGTGCTCTCCGGACAGGGAGGGATAGCAATCAGCCCCAGCATTTT
cdr3_aa: CSALRTGRDSNQPQHF

clone_size: many
d_call: -
v_call: TRBV20-1
j_call: TRBJ1-5
cdr3_nt: TGCAGTGCTAGCACGGGTCTTCGGCGCAATCAGCCCCAGCATTTT
cdr3_aa: CSASTGLRRNQPQHF

clone_size: many
d_call: -
v_call: TRBV18
j_call: TRBJ2-5
cdr3_nt: TGTGCCAGCTCACCACAGGTCAGACAAGAGACCCAGTACTTC
cdr3_aa: CASSPQVRQETQYF

clone_size: few
d_call: -
v_call: TRBV7-9
j_call: TRBJ1-1
cdr3_nt: TGTGCCAGCAGCTTAATTTCCCACCCTGGCACTGAAGCTTTCTTT
cdr3_aa: CASSLISHPGTEAFF

clone_size: -
d_call: -
v_call: TRBV7-6
j_call: TRBJ2-2
cdr3_nt: TGTGCCAGCAGCCCATTTCGGGGTCCGAACACCGGGGAGCTGTTTTTT
cdr3_aa: CASSPFRGPNTGELFF

clone_size: few
d_call: -
v_call: TRBV28
j_call: TRBJ1-6
cdr3_nt: TGTGCCAGCAGCCGCGACCTATTTGAGAATAATTCACCCCTCCACTTT
cdr3_aa: CASSRDLFENNSPLHF

clone_size: many
d_call: -
v_call: TRBV28
j_call: TRBJ2-2
cdr3_nt: TGTGCCAGCAGTACCACCACACGGGAGCTGTTTTTT
cdr3_aa: CASSTTTRELFF

clone_size: -
d_call: -
v_call: TRBV5-6
j_call: TRBJ2-5
cdr3_nt: TGTGCCAGCAGCTTCAGACAGGTCGCCGGTGAGACCCAGTACTTC
cdr3_aa: CASSFRQVAGETQYF

clone_size: few
d_call: -
v_call: TRBV25-1
j_call: TRBJ2-2
cdr3_nt: TGTGCCAGCAGAAAAGGGCGAGACACCGGGGAGCTGTTTTTT
cdr3_aa: CASRKGRDTGELFF

clone_size: few
d_call: TRBD2
v_call: TRBV28
j_call: TRBJ2-7
cdr3_nt: TGTGCCAGTACTGGCGGGAGAGGCGAGCAGTACTTC
cdr3_aa: CASTGGRGEQYF

clone_size: -
d_call: -
v_call: TRBV9
j_call: TRBJ2-2
cdr3_nt: TGTGCCAGCAGCGTAGCTACGGGTAGCGGAAACACCGGGGAGCTGTTTTTT
cdr3_aa: CASSVATGSGNTGELFF

clone_size: many
d_call: -
v_call: TRBV18
j_call: TRBJ1-4
cdr3_nt: TGTGCCAGCTCACCACCGGGACTGAATGAAAAACTGTTTTTT
cdr3_aa: CASSPPGLNEKLFF

clone_size: few
d_call: -
v_call: TRBV5-4
j_call: TRBJ2-1
cdr3_nt: TGTGCCAGCAGCCCCCCCCGCGGGTCACAACTCAATGAGCAGTTCTTC
cdr3_aa: CASSPPRGSQLNEQFF

clone_size: many
d_call: -
v_call: TRBV11-2
j_call: TRBJ1-3
cdr3_nt: TGTGCCGCCCGGGACTCGAAAGGAAACACCATATATTTT
cdr3_aa: CAARDSKGNTIYF

clone_size: -
d_call: -
v_call: TRBV6-2/TRBV6-3
j_call: TRBJ2-7
cdr3_nt: TGTGCCAGCAGTTACGTCAACAGGGCTACCTACGAGCAGTACTTC
cdr3_aa: CASSYVNRATYEQYF

clone_size: few
d_call: -
v_call: TRBV10-3
j_call: TRBJ1-4
cdr3_nt: TGTGCCATCACCCCGGGCAGGGATGAAAAACTGTTTTTT
cdr3_aa: CAITPGRDEKLFF

clone_size: -
d_call: -
v_call: TRBV6-1
j_call: TRBJ2-7
cdr3_nt: TGTGCCAGCCACCGCTCTACTAATATCGAGCAGTACTTC
cdr3_aa: CASHRSTNIEQYF

clone_size: many
d_call: TRBD2
v_call: TRBV5-6
j_call: TRBJ2-3
cdr3_nt: TGTGCCAGCAGCCTTAGAGGGACTAGCGGGAGCGCAGATACGCAGTATTTT
cdr3_aa: CASSLRGTSGSADTQYF

clone_size: many
d_call: -
v_call: TRBV18
j_call: TRBJ2-3
cdr3_nt: TGTGCCAGCTCACCTCCCCCCGACCCTAGGACAGATACGCAGTATTTT
cdr3_aa: CASSPPPDPRTDTQYF

clone_size: many
d_call: -
v_call: TRBV3-1
j_call: TRBJ1-2
cdr3_nt: TGTGCCAGCAGCCAAGGGGGGGCTAACTATGGCTACACCTTC
cdr3_aa: CASSQGGANYGYTF

clone_size: few
d_call: TRBD2
v_call: TRBV9
j_call: TRBJ2-5
cdr3_nt: TGTGCCAGCAGCGGAATGGGACTAGCGCAAGAGACCCAGTACTTC
cdr3_aa: CASSGMGLAQETQYF

clone_size: -
d_call: TRBD2
v_call: TRBV5-5
j_call: TRBJ2-3
cdr3_nt: TGTGCCAGCAGCCGAGGGACTAGCGGAACAGATACGCAGTATTTT
cdr3_aa: CASSRGTSGTDTQYF

clone_size: few
d_call: TRBD1
v_call: TRBV7-2
j_call: TRBJ2-2
cdr3_nt: TGTGCCAGCAGCCTGGGGACAGGGGGTAGTCCCGGGGAGCTGTTTTTT
cdr3_aa: CASSLGTGGSPGELFF

clone_size: many
d_call: -
v_call: TRBV7-9
j_call: TRBJ2-7
cdr3_nt: TGTGCCAGCAGCCACGGGGGCAACGAGCAGTACTTC
cdr3_aa: CASSHGGNEQYF

clone_size: many
d_call: -
v_call: TRBV10-3
j_call: TRBJ2-7
cdr3_nt: TGTGCCATCAGTCGGTCTCATCCCTACGAGCAGTACTTC
cdr3_aa: CAISRSHPYEQYF

clone_size: few
d_call: -
v_call: TRBV28
j_call: TRBJ1-5
cdr3_nt: TGTGCCAGCAGTTCCGAATATAGCAATCAGCCCCAGCATTTT
cdr3_aa: CASSSEYSNQPQHF

clone_size: many
d_call: -
v_call: TRBV18
j_call: TRBJ2-3
cdr3_nt: TGTGCCAGCTCACCTCAAAGCGACACAGATACGCAGTATTTT
cdr3_aa: CASSPQSDTDTQYF

clone_size: -
d_call: -
v_call: TRBV24-1
j_call: TRBJ2-1
cdr3_nt: TGTGCCACCAGTATCCGCCCGACGTTGGGCAGCCCGCGGCATGAGCAGTTCTTC
cdr3_aa: CATSIRPTLGSPRHEQFF

clone_size: many
d_call: -
v_call: TRBV5-1
j_call: TRBJ2-7
cdr3_nt: TGCGCCAGCAGCTTGGGGGTGTTGGGATACGAGCAGTACTTC
cdr3_aa: CASSLGVLGYEQYF

clone_size: many
d_call: TRBD1
v_call: TRBV12-3/TRBV12-4
j_call: TRBJ1-2
cdr3_nt: TGTGCCAGCAGTTTAGGGACAGGGGTGGGTGGCTACACCTTC
cdr3_aa: CASSLGTGVGGYTF

clone_size: many
d_call: TRBD1
v_call: TRBV5-6
j_call: TRBJ2-7
cdr3_nt: TGTGCCAGCAGCTTGGGACAGGGGGATTGGATTCGCTACGAGCAGTACTTC
cdr3_aa: CASSLGQGDWIRYEQYF

clone_size: -
d_call: -
v_call: TRBV20-1
j_call: TRBJ1-1
cdr3_nt: TGCAGTGCTAAGGACCAAAGCAACAGAGCTTTCTTT
cdr3_aa: CSAKDQSNRAFF

clone_size: few
d_call: -
v_call: TRBV18
j_call: TRBJ2-2
cdr3_nt: TGTGCCAGCTCAACAGGGCCCGGGGAGCTGTTTTTT
cdr3_aa: CASSTGPGELFF

clone_size: many
d_call: TRBD2
v_call: TRBV19
j_call: TRBJ2-3
cdr3_nt: TGTGCCAGCAGTACTAGCGGGAGCACAGATACGCAGTATTTT
cdr3_aa: CASSTSGSTDTQYF

clone_size: -
d_call: TRBD2
v_call: TRBV14
j_call: TRBJ2-1
cdr3_nt: TGTGCCAGCAGCCCGCTGGGGGGAGTAGCGGGTTACAATGAGCAGTTCTTC
cdr3_aa: CASSPLGGVAGYNEQFF

clone_size: few
d_call: TRBD1
v_call: TRBV28
j_call: TRBJ1-5
cdr3_nt: TGTGCCAGCAGTTTAGGGACAGGGTGGGGACAGCCCCAGCATTTT
cdr3_aa: CASSLGTGWGQPQHF

clone_size: -
d_call: TRBD2
v_call: TRBV20-1
j_call: TRBJ2-1
cdr3_nt: TGCAGTGCTAGAGAGGTACTAGCGGGGAACAATGAGCAGTTCTTC
cdr3_aa: CSAREVLAGNNEQFF

clone_size: -
d_call: -
v_call: TRBV28
j_call: TRBJ2-1
cdr3_nt: TGTGCCAGCAGTTTACCCCACGGAGGGGAGCAGTTCTTC
cdr3_aa: CASSLPHGGEQFF

clone_size: few
d_call: TRBD2
v_call: TRBV7-3
j_call: TRBJ2-7
cdr3_nt: TGTGCCAGCAGCTTCGGACTAGCGGGAACGGGCGAGCAGTACTTC
cdr3_aa: CASSFGLAGTGEQYF

clone_size: many
d_call: -
v_call: TRBV27
j_call: TRBJ2-1
cdr3_nt: TGTGCCAGCGAGGACCGTAGCATCGATGAGCAGTTCTTC
cdr3_aa: CASEDRSIDEQFF

clone_size: -
d_call: -
v_call: TRBV27
j_call: TRBJ1-4
cdr3_nt: TGTGCCAGCAGTTTTTACAGAGAAAATGAAAAACTGTTTTTT
cdr3_aa: CASSFYRENEKLFF

clone_size: many
d_call: TRBD2
v_call: TRBV6-1
j_call: TRBJ2-5
cdr3_nt: TGTGCCAGCAGTTATTCTAGCGGAGGTCAAGAGACCCAGTACTTC
cdr3_aa: CASSYSSGGQETQYF

clone_size: many
d_call: TRBD1
v_call: TRBV6-1
j_call: TRBJ2-3
cdr3_nt: TGTGCCAGCAGTCGACAGGGCGCGGGCACAGATACGCAGTATTTT
cdr3_aa: CASSRQGAGTDTQYF